The 11 T cell receptor beta chains listed next were all sequenced from one sample in a study of CD8 T cells in Susac syndrome. Random hexamers served to reverse transcribe about 0.5 to 1 ug RNA. TCRdb reanalysed the immunoSEQ multiplex PCR reads using MiXCR and keeps one entry per CDR3 protein. This sample has about 290,000 distinct CDR3 sequences, with approximately 85% found just once. The sequenced material came from CD8+ T cells from PBMCs. Receptor source: a human donor with multiple sclerosis.

This chain uses TRBV13 with TRBJ2-7; D is unresolved. The length of the CDR3 is 14 residues. The germline gives CDR1 PRHDT, CDR2 FYEKMQ (reference sequence). The germline V and J ends were trimmed by 5 bases and 0 bases, with 11 bases remaining between them. The CDR3, as DNA: TGTGCCAGCAGCATCGGAGAGAGCTCCTACGAGCAGTACTTC. As protein: CASSIGESSYEQYF. The full variable domain, with the rest looked up from reference TRBV13 and TRBJ2-7, is AAGVIQSPRHLIKEKRETATLKCYPIPRHDTVYWYQQGPGQDPQFLISFYEKMQSDKGSIPDRFSAQQFSDYHSELNMSSLELGDSALYFCASSIGESSYEQYFGPGTRLTVT.

This chain connects TRBV27 to TRBJ1-1, with D unresolved. Trimming left V 8 bases short and J 8 bases short, with 21 bases between. Germline CDR1 reads MNHEY; CDR2 reads SMNVEV (reference sequence). CDR3 length equals 14 residues. The CDR3 spells CASSPGPSPGEAFF. CDR3 coding DNA: TGTGCCAGCTCACCAGGACCCTCGCCGGGAGAAGCTTTCTTT.

CDR3 loop: CASSITFPGANVLTF. The CDR3 DNA is TGTGCCAGTAGTATCACGTTCCCTGGGGCCAACGTCCTGACTTTC. This chain uses TRBV19 with TRBJ2-6; D gene uncertain. Germline-derived CDR1 and CDR2 are LNHDA and SQIVND (reference sequence). The length of the CDR3 is 15 residues. Trimming pared 3 bases from V and 2 bases from J, leaving 8 bases between.

This clonotype has a handful of counts. The CDR3 nucleotides are TGTGCCAGTATGGACAGGACCTACGAGCAGTACTTC. Translation: CASMDRTYEQYF. The gene calls are TRBV6-2 or TRBV6-3 and TRBJ2-7; 7 bases line up with TRBD1. CDR1 is MNHEY, CDR2 SVGEGT, per germline. Unmatched junction bases numbered 4, after V lost 9 bases and J lost 2 bases. CDR3 length equals 12 residues.

V and J are TRBV6-2 or TRBV6-3 and TRBJ1-5, with D possibly being TRBD1 (5 bases). The length of the CDR3 is 15 residues. CDR1 and CDR2 (germline): MNHEY, SVGEGT. V was trimmed by 4 bases and J by 4 bases, leaving 14 bases between them. CDR3 nucleotide sequence: TGTGCCAGCAGTTTGCTCGGGACCGTTAATCAGCCCCAGCATTTT. Translated: CASSLLGTVNQPQHF.

In this sample, this clonotype turned up once. This chain links TRBV27 with TRBJ2-1, with 9 bases aligning to TRBD2. Unmatched junction bases numbered 15, after V lost 4 bases and J lost 8 bases. The CDR3 is 17 amino acids. Germline CDR1 MNHEY, CDR2 SMNVEV (reference sequence). DNA for the CDR3: TGTGCCAGCAGTTGGCGACTAGCGGAGAGAGTGTGCGATGAGCAGTTCTTC. Protein sequence: CASSWRLAERVCDEQFF.

The CDR3 here is CSARDPRGKETQYF. The CDR3 nucleotides read TGCAGTGCTAGAGATCCTCGGGGAAAAGAGACCCAGTACTTC. The chain has TRBV20-1 and TRBJ2-5; D is possibly TRBD2 (5 bases). The CDR3 length is 14 residues. Trimming removed 0 bases from V and 3 bases from J, with 11 bases in between. CDR1 is DFQATT, CDR2 SNEGSKA, per germline (reference sequence).

CDR3: CASSPGLSNQPQHF. The CDR3 coding sequence is TGTGCCAGCAGTCCGGGACTAAGCAATCAGCCCCAGCATTTT. J is TRBJ1-5 and V is TRBV2; D might be TRBD1 (5 bases). Germline lookup yields CDR1 SNHLY and CDR2 FYNNEI. There are 14 residues in the CDR3. Between the trimmed V and J ends, which lost 5 bases and 1 base, there was a span of 9 bases.

This chain connects TRBV7-9 to TRBJ1-1, with D uncertain. The CDR3 is 15 amino acids. V gave up 3 bases and J gave up 2 bases, with 13 bases separating them. The germline V gene has CDR1 SEHNR and CDR2 FQNEAQ (reference sequence). The CDR3 DNA reads as TGTGCCAGCAGCTTCTCCCTTAGACCTAACACTGAAGCTTTCTTT. Translating it yields CASSFSLRPNTEAFF.

The V call is TRBV20-1, the J call TRBJ2-1; 8 positions agree with TRBD2. Germline lookup yields CDR1 DFQATT and CDR2 SNEGSKA (reference sequence). The CDR3 consists of 14 residues. The CDR3 DNA reads TGCAGCGAGTTGAGCGGGGGTGCCGACAATGAGCAGTTCTTC. This sequence encodes CSELSGGADNEQFF.

The J gene is TRBJ2-2, the V gene TRBV9; D is uncertain. Per germline, CDR1 SGDLS and CDR2 YYNGEE. The CDR3 is 15 amino acids. V was shortened by 0 bases and J by 6 bases, with 12 bases between the two germline ends. The CDR3 nucleotides are TGTGCCAGCAGCGTAGGGGATAGAAGGGCCGGGGAGCTGTTTTTT. Its protein is CASSVGDRRAGELFF. Based on the CDR3 plus reference TRBV9 and TRBJ2-2, the full variable domain is DSGVTQTPKHLITATGQRVTLRCSPRSGDLSVYWYQQSLDQGLQFLIQYYNGEERAKGNILERFSAQQFPDLHSELNLSSLELGDSALYFCASSVGDRRAGELFFGEGSRLTVL.